The 29 T cell receptor beta chains listed next were all sequenced from one sample in a study of blood T cell repertoires in COVID-19. TCRdb's copy holds only in-frame clones and misses some; the assay was immunoSEQ multiplex PCR. The repertoire has under 300,000 clones, over 80% of them found once; the top ten carry just under 6.5%. The sequencing input was peripheral blood. The origin of the receptors is a woman aged 55-75 years with active or convalescent COVID-19.

The rearrangement links TRBV2 to TRBJ1-2; 7 bases match TRBD1. The CDR3 length is 15 residues. In germline, CDR1 is SNHLY, CDR2 FYNNEI. Unmatched junction bases numbered 16, after V lost 10 bases and J lost 5 bases. CDR3 nucleotides: TGTGCCACTCGGGACGGGACAGTTGCGATTTATGGCTACACCTTC. Its protein product is CATRDGTVAIYGYTF.

This clone showed up just once. The chain is built from TRBV5-1 and TRBJ2-1; D call uncertain. The CDR3 covers 15 residues. V shed 3 bases and J shed 1 base, with 11 bases lying between them. Germline loops: CDR1 SGHRS, CDR2 YFSETQ. Written as DNA, the CDR3 is TGCGCCAGCAGCTATTCTAGTGGGTCCTACAATGAGCAGTTCTTC. Its protein product is CASSYSSGSYNEQFF.

The rearrangement joins TRBV11-2 to TRBJ2-3, with 7 bases matching TRBD2. The trim removed 5 bases at V and 0 bases at J, leaving 5 bases unmatched. Germline lookup yields CDR1 SGHAT and CDR2 FQNNGV. CDR3 length equals 15 residues. CDR3 nucleotide sequence: TGTGCCAGCAGCCGCCAGCGGGGAAGCACAGATACGCAGTATTTT. This translates into CASSRQRGSTDTQYF.

This clone came up a few times. The chain has TRBV6-1 and TRBJ2-7; D remains unclear. The germline V gene encodes CDR1 MNHNS and CDR2 SASEGT. V lost 3 bases, J lost 1 base, and 7 bases lay in between. The CDR3 covers 13 residues. CDR3 sequence reads: CASSDPQSYEQYF. CDR3 coding DNA: TGTGCCAGCAGTGATCCACAGTCCTACGAGCAGTACTTC.

This chain connects TRBV5-1 to TRBJ2-7, with 8 bases matching TRBD2. The germline CDR1 and CDR2 sequences are SGHRS and YFSETQ. J lost 3 bases, V lost 4 bases, and 6 bases had no gene match. This CDR3 comprises 14 residues. CDR3: CASSHPGGVYEQYV. The CDR3, as DNA: TGCGCCAGCAGCCACCCGGGAGGGGTCTACGAGCAGTACGTC.

This sequence joins TRBV5-1 and TRBJ2-5, with a weak D call TRBD1 (6 bases). Germline CDR1 and CDR2: SGHRS and YFSETQ. The V gene lost 0 bases and the J gene lost 1 base, with 13 bases spanning the gap. The CDR3 is 16 residues long. CDR3 nucleotide sequence: TGCGCCAGCAGCTTGGCTGTTGGACAGCGCCAAGAGACCCAGTACTTC. This translates into CASSLAVGQRQETQYF. Together with reference TRBV5-1 and TRBJ2-5, the CDR3 gives the full variable domain: KAGVTQTPRYLIKTRGQQVTLSCSPISGHRSVSWYQQTPGQGLQFLFEYFSETQRNKGNFPGRFSGRQFSNSRSEMNVSTLELGDSALYLCASSLAVGQRQETQYFGPGTRLLVL.

V is TRBV6-1 and J is TRBJ1-5, with TRBD1 matching over 7 bases. Germline values: CDR1 MNHNS, CDR2 SASEGT. This CDR3 contains 18 residues. V trimming: 2 bases; J trimming: 2 bases; junction bases outside the gene matches: 12. CDR3 bases: TGTGCCAGCAGTGAACCCTGGGTAGGGGGCGAGGGCAATCAGCCCCAGCATTTT. It yields the protein CASSEPWVGGEGNQPQHF.

The chain couples TRBV27 to TRBJ1-2; 9 positions match TRBD1. CDR3 length: 14 residues. V lost 6 bases, J lost 5 bases, and 7 bases stayed unmatched. The V gene's germline CDR1 is MNHEY and CDR2 SMNVEV (reference sequence). The CDR3 DNA sequence: TGTGCCAGCAGGGGGGCCGGGACAGGGTATGGCTACACCTTC. As protein: CASRGAGTGYGYTF.

The chain is built from TRBV2 and TRBJ2-5, with a weak D call TRBD2 (6 bases). The germline V gene encodes CDR1 SNHLY and CDR2 FYNNEI. The V end lost 7 bases, the J end lost 4 bases, and 16 bases lay between the germline ends. There are 14 residues in the CDR3. CDR3 DNA: TGTGCCAGCAAGTTACCTTTGGGGGGAGAGACCCAGTACTTC. It specifies CASKLPLGGETQYF.

This clone has just a few counts. CDR3 nucleotide sequence: TGTGCCAGCAGCCAAGATCGCGGCTCTCTACCCTACAATGAGCAGTTCTTC. Protein sequence: CASSQDRGSLPYNEQFF. The V gene is TRBV3-1 (or the pseudogene TRBV3-2), the J gene TRBJ2-1, with D uncertain. This CDR3 contains 17 residues. Germline V CDR1 and CDR2: LGHDT, YNNKEL (reference sequence). Trimming removed 0 bases at V and 2 bases at J, with 14 bases between.

V is TRBV10-3 and J is TRBJ2-2, with D possibly TRBD2 on 6 matching bases. This CDR3 has 15 amino acids. Germline values: CDR1 ENHRY, CDR2 SYGVKD. V gave up 4 bases and J gave up 0 bases, with 9 bases separating them. The CDR3 DNA follows: TGTGCCATCAGTGTGAGACTAGCGAACACCGGGGAGCTGTTTTTT. Encoded protein: CAISVRLANTGELFF.

This clone was observed a few times. This rearrangement joins TRBV4-1 to TRBJ2-2, with 7 bases fitting TRBD1. The germline V gene has CDR1 MGHRA and CDR2 YSYEKL. CDR3 size: 14 residues. The V segment lost 7 bases and the J segment 0 bases; nucleotides outside the gene matches: 2. In DNA, the CDR3 is TGCGCCAGCATGGACAGGCCGAACACCGGGGAGCTGTTTTTT. Translating it yields CASMDRPNTGELFF.

This chain links TRBV7-2 with TRBJ2-4; 9 nucleotides agree with TRBD2. Trimming at V came to 5 bases and at J to 8 bases, leaving 7 bases not matched to a gene. Germline V gene data show CDR1 as SGHTA and CDR2 as FQGNSA. The CDR3 has 14 residues. Written as DNA, the CDR3 is TGTGCCAGCAGCCCCTGGACTAGCGCGGACATTCAGTACTTC. As protein: CASSPWTSADIQYF.

Concerning this clone: An end of the junction does not agree with germline; a read error may underlie this. The rearrangement uses TRBV7-7 and TRBJ2-3; D gene ambiguous. Germline V gene lookup returns CDR1 SSHAT and CDR2 FNYEAQ (reference sequence). This CDR3 is built from 14 residues. The CDR3 spells CASSLGPEEDTQYF. The CDR3, as DNA: TGTGCTAGCAGCTTAGGTCCAGAGGAAGATACGCAGTATTTT.

This chain links TRBV19 with TRBJ1-5; TRBD1 might be the D (6 bases). This CDR3 is 13 amino acids long. Between the trimmed V and J ends, which lost 5 bases and 4 bases, there was a span of 9 bases. Germline V gene lookup returns CDR1 LNHDA and CDR2 SQIVND (reference sequence). The CDR3 DNA reads TGTGCCAGTAGTCGGGACATTAATCAGCCCCAGCATTTT. Translation gives CASSRDINQPQHF.

This clone was seen a few times. The rearrangement uses TRBV12-5 and TRBJ2-2; D unresolved. This CDR3 has 12 residues. The germline gives CDR1 LGHNT, CDR2 FRNRAP. V was clipped by 6 bases and J by 7 bases, with 9 bases between them. This CDR3 reads CASGELGGELFF. DNA of the CDR3: TGTGCTAGTGGGGAGCTAGGCGGGGAGCTGTTTTTT. The entire variable domain, with the rest obtained from reference TRBV12-5 and TRBJ2-2, is as follows: DARVTQTPRHKVTEMGQEVTMRCQPILGHNTVFWYRQTMMQGLELLAYFRNRAPLDDSGMPKDRFSAEMPDATLATLKIQPSEPRDSAVYFCASGELGGELFFGEGSRLTVL.

This clone was observed once. V and J are TRBV9 and TRBJ2-1, with 10 bases matching TRBD2. CDR1 and CDR2 from the germline V gene are SGDLS and YYNGEE. V lost 0 bases and J lost 8; bases outside the gene matches: 2. The CDR3 is 14 residues long. In nucleotides, the CDR3 is TGTGCCAGCAGCGTAGCAGGACTAGCGGATGAGCAGTTCTTC. It translates to CASSVAGLADEQFF.

The chain links TRBV27 to TRBJ2-1; 9 bases align to TRBD2. Germline CDR1 and CDR2: MNHEY and SMNVEV (reference sequence). With V trimmed by 5 bases and J by 9 bases, 14 bases remained unmatched. The CDR3 extends over 16 amino acids. The CDR3: CASSGVHVAGVGEQFF. DNA for the CDR3: TGTGCCAGCAGTGGAGTGCATGTAGCGGGAGTAGGTGAGCAGTTCTTC.

This clone was seen just once. The chain recombines TRBV27 with TRBJ2-7; D possibly corresponds to TRBD1 (5 bases). Trimming shortened V by 4 bases and J by 2 bases, and 12 bases separated the two germline ends. Germline CDR1 is MNHEY and CDR2 is SMNVEV (reference sequence). The CDR3 totals 14 residues. CDR3 sequence: CASSWWQGPYEQYV. The CDR3 coding sequence is TGTGCCAGCAGTTGGTGGCAGGGCCCCTACGAGCAGTACGTC.

CDR3 region: CASSQPGTEATDTQYF. In DNA, the CDR3 is TGCGCCAGCAGCCAACCCGGGACAGAAGCTACAGATACGCAGTATTTT. The chain carries TRBV4-1 and TRBJ2-3; 7 nucleotides agree with TRBD1. The CDR3 spans 16 residues. Germline lookup yields CDR1 MGHRA and CDR2 YSYEKL. Trimming removed 2 bases from V and 3 bases from J; junction bases left unmatched: 8.

The chain has TRBV19 and TRBJ1-4, with D possibly matching TRBD1 (5 bases). The ends were cut back, 1 base at V and 7 bases at J, with 7 bases in the middle. The CDR3 consists of 13 residues. Germline values: CDR1 LNHDA, CDR2 SQIVND (reference sequence). The CDR3 region is CASSIGGVEKLFF. The CDR3 DNA reads as TGTGCCAGTAGTATAGGGGGGGTTGAAAAACTGTTTTTT.

The chain employs TRBV6-1 and TRBJ1-5, with no clear D. There are 15 residues in the CDR3. Trimming took 2 bases from V and 3 from J, leaving 11 bases between them. Germline CDR1 reads MNHNS; CDR2 reads SASEGT. DNA for the CDR3: TGTGCCAGCAGTGAATTTGGGCAACTCAATCAGCCCCAGCATTTT. Residues: CASSEFGQLNQPQHF.

This chain uses TRBV7-2 with TRBJ1-1; 8 bases fit TRBD1. V was pared by 5 bases and J by 4 bases, with 6 bases of the junction left unmatched. The germline V gene has CDR1 SGHTA and CDR2 FQGNSA. CDR3 length: 14 residues. CDR3 residues: CASSQQGGVTEAFF. CDR3 sequence (DNA): TGTGCCAGCAGCCAACAGGGGGGAGTCACTGAAGCTTTCTTT.

The CDR3 spells CASSMFASGLHGTDTQYF. The CDR3 DNA reads TGTGCCAGTAGTATGTTCGCTAGCGGGTTGCACGGCACAGATACGCAGTATTTT. The rearrangement uses TRBV19 and TRBJ2-3, with 8 bases lining up with TRBD2. This CDR3 region has 18 residues. V gave up 3 bases and J gave up 1 base; unmatched junction bases: 12. Per germline, CDR1 LNHDA and CDR2 SQIVND (reference sequence). The whole variable domain, filled in from reference TRBV19 and TRBJ2-3, reads DGGITQSPKYLFRKEGQNVTLSCEQNLNHDAMYWYRQDPGQGLRLIYYSQIVNDFQKGDIAEGYSVSREKKESFPLTVTSAQKNPTAFYLCASSMFASGLHGTDTQYFGPGTRLTVL.

The chain carries TRBV18 and TRBJ2-6, with a weak D call TRBD2 (5 bases). Germline V gene data show CDR1 as KGHSH and CDR2 as LQKENI. Trimming stripped 3 bases from V and 3 bases from J, with 12 bases between. The CDR3 has 16 residues. For the CDR3, the DNA is TGTGCCAGCTCACCTTCCGGGGAACGTGGGGCCAACGTCCTGACTTTC. This gives the protein CASSPSGERGANVLTF.

The chain has TRBV5-1 and TRBJ1-5; D unresolved. The CDR3 has 13 residues. Trimming stripped 5 bases from V and 5 bases from J, with 11 bases between. Germline V gene sequence: CDR1 SGHRS, CDR2 YFSETQ. CDR3 nucleotide sequence: TGCGCCAGCAGTTTTGACATTCATCAGCCCCAGCATTTT. It yields the protein CASSFDIHQPQHF.

V gene TRBV28 combines with J gene TRBJ2-4; possibly TRBD2 for D (6 bases). This CDR3 spans 16 amino acids. Trimming cost V 5 bases and J 3 bases, with 17 bases left between them. Looked up from germline, CDR1 is MDHEN and CDR2 is SYDVKM. CDR3: CASSPPGSGVKNIQYF. As DNA, the CDR3 is TGTGCCAGCAGTCCCCCGGGTAGCGGAGTCAAAAACATTCAGTACTTC.

The chain uses TRBV6-2 or TRBV6-3 and TRBJ1-5; 10 nucleotides match TRBD1. With 5 bases clipped from V and 0 bases from J, the junction kept 10 bases outside the gene matches. The germline V gene encodes CDR1 MNHEY and CDR2 SVGEGT. The CDR3 has 18 amino acids. CDR3 sequence: CASSQRDRGIFSNQPQHF. CDR3 DNA: TGTGCCAGCAGTCAACGGGACAGGGGTATTTTTAGCAATCAGCCCCAGCATTTT.

The chain is built from TRBV7-2 and TRBJ2-1; tentative D call: TRBD2 (7 bases). Trimming pared 7 bases from V and 7 bases from J, leaving 26 bases between. The CDR3 runs 17 residues. Per the germline V gene, CDR1 is SGHTA and CDR2 is FQGNSA. The DNA for the CDR3 is TGTGCCAGCACCCTAGGGGGGGGACCCATCATTTCTAATGAGCAGTTCTTC. Translating it yields CASTLGGGPIISNEQFF. Using reference TRBV7-2 and TRBJ2-1 for the parts outside the CDR3, the full variable domain is GAGVSQSPSNKVTEKGKDVELRCDPISGHTALYWYRQSLGQGLEFLIYFQGNSAPDKSGLPSDRFSAERTGGSVSTLTIQRTQQEDSAVYLCASTLGGGPIISNEQFFGPGTRLTVL.